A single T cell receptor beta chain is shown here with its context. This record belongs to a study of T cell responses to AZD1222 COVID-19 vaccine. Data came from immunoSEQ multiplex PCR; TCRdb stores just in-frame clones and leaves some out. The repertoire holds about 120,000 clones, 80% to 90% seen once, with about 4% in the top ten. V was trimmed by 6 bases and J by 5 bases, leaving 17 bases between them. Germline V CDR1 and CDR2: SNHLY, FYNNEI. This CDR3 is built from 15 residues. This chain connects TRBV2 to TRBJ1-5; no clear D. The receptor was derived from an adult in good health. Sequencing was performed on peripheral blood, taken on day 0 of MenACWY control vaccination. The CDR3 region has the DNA TGTGCCAGCAGGCCCCGTGAGGCGGGGTATCAGCCCCAGCATTTT. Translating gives CASRPREAGYQPQHF.